The entry that follows covers one T cell receptor beta chain sequence. The data stem from a study of T cell responses to AZD1222 COVID-19 vaccine. The CDR3 extends over 15 amino acids. Germline trimming cut 5 bases from V and 4 bases from J; bases unmatched to any gene: 10. From germline, CDR1 is SGHVS and CDR2 FQNEAQ. TCRdb's copy holds only in-frame clones and misses some; the assay was immunoSEQ multiplex PCR. The sample has more than 150,000 clones; about 91% are singletons. Sequenced material: peripheral blood, taken on day 0 of AZD1222 vaccination. The rearrangement uses TRBV7-8 and TRBJ2-5, with 7 positions matching TRBD2. This clonotype was obtained from an adult in good health. The CDR3 DNA follows: TGTGCCAGCAGCCTGGAGCGGGGCCCGACAGAGACCCAGTACTTC. Amino acid sequence: CASSLERGPTETQYF.